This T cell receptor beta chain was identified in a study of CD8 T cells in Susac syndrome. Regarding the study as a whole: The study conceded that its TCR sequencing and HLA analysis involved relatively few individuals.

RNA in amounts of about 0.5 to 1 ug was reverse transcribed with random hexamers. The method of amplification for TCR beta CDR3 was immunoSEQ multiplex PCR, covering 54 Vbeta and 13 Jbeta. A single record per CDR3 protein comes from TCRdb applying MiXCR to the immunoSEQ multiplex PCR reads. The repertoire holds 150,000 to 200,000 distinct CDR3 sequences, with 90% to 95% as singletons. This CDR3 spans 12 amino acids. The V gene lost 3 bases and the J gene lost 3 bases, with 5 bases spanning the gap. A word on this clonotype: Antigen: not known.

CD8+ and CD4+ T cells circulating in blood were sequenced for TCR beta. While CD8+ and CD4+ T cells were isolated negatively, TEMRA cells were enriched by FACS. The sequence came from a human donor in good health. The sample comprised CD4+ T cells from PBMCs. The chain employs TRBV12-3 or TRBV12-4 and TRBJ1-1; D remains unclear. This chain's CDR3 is CASSFSDTEAFF. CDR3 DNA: TGTGCCAGCAGTTTTTCGGACACTGAAGCTTTCTTT.